This T cell receptor beta chain comes out of a study of siplizumab effects on memory and regulatory T cells. Study-level findings and limits: Reactions containing siplizumab showed mappable alloreactive CD4+ clones averaging about 70% Treg-derived, versus 26.9% in controls.

Repertoires were generated with immunoSEQ multiplex PCR, while TCRdb's copy carries only in-frame clones and drops some. The sample yields 100,000 or so clones, roughly nine tenths seen once. In this sample, this clone turned up a few times. Its antigen remains unidentified. This sequence was found in a human donor in good health. Sequencing input: CD4+ T cells sorted from blood.

DNA for the CDR3: TGCGCCAGCAGCCAAGATCCTCTGGGGGGCCGTCAGCCCCAGCATTTT. Its translation is CASSQDPLGGRQPQHF. The chain uses TRBV4-1 and TRBJ1-5, with a weak D call TRBD1 (6 bases). This CDR3 comprises 16 residues. Germline V gives CDR1 MGHRA, CDR2 YSYEKL. V was cut by 0 bases and J by 6 bases, with 15 bases left in between.